This T cell receptor (beta chain) was recovered during a study of cytomegalovirus exposure and HLA in healthy donors. This CDR3 region has 18 residues. From germline, CDR1 is SGHDT and CDR2 YYEEEE. V lost 0 bases, J lost 0 bases, and 15 bases lay in between. Notes on the study in general: Accurate prediction of HLA-A and HLA-B alleles (for most subjects) was reportedly achieved from TCR beta sequences. TCR beta V segments were, for the most part, productive about 87% or about 30% of the time in an earlier analysis. A likely sequencing artifact accounted for one observed cluster of highly shared sequence variants. Diagnosis of cytomegalovirus status made by the classifier reportedly showed high specificity and sensitivity.

A multiplex PCR was run with 60 Vbeta primers and 13 Jbeta primers. Profiling relied on immunoSEQ multiplex PCR, and the TCRdb table lists in-frame clones only, not all of them. This table has about 280,000 clones, roughly 89% appearing once. In the case of this clone: Its antigen is unidentified.

The chain links TRBV5-6 to TRBJ1-4; D is perhaps TRBD1 (5 bases). The origin of this receptor is a woman under 30 in good health and CMV-seronegative. Sequences were obtained from PBMCs. CDR3 coding DNA: TGTGCCAGCAGCTTGGGGGCAGGGTGGGTCGCAACTAATGAAAAACTGTTTTTT. As protein: CASSLGAGWVATNEKLFF.